This T cell receptor (beta chain) was recovered during a study of T cell repertoires in cytomegalovirus infection. Whole-study context: CMV epitopes, recently identified HLA-C-restricted and well-studied HLA-B-restricted, were used. Shared public TCR beta signatures pointed to both CMV infection and a matching HLA type. Findings of the study overall: Identification of carriers of CMV plus the relevant HLA was achieved through cumulative public TCR beta family frequency. Within the response measured ex vivo, HLA-C-restricted CMV-specific TCR beta clonotypes were dominant.

TCRdb passed the reads through MiXCR, listing each CDR3 protein once. Of roughly 350,000 distinct CDR3 sequences in the sample, about 35% were seen once. The CDR3 runs 12 residues. Germline CDR1 reads MNHNS; CDR2 reads SASEGT. This clonotype has a count of ten or more. As yet, its antigen is unknown. A junction boundary mismatches the germline segment, possibly from a read error. This TCR was recovered from a human donor in good health (CMV status not recorded). Some clones in this sample may be carry-over from other donors' samples. The chain employs TRBV6-1 and TRBJ2-5; 7 bases fit TRBD1. The sequences come from cultured PBMCs, collected from culture after CMV antigen stimulation. CDR3 amino acids: CASSEGGETQYF. The CDR3 DNA is TGTGCCAGCAGCGAAGGGGGCGAGACCCAGTACTTC.